This T cell receptor beta chain was profiled in a study of cytomegalovirus exposure and HLA in healthy donors. Findings and limits, study-wide: A prior analysis recorded that most TCR beta V segments were productive about 87% or about 30% of the time.

The table lists this clone with a few counts. The antigen remains undetermined. The PCR contained 60 Vbeta and 13 Jbeta primers. This table comes from immunoSEQ multiplex PCR, and its TCRdb copy is limited to in-frame clones, with some not included. The table has about 160,000 clones, 80% seen once. This CDR3 contains 14 residues. Germline loops: CDR1 SNHLY, CDR2 FYNNEI. The V and J ends lost 6 bases and 1 base, in that order; junction bases with no gene match: 4. Sequenced: PBMCs. V and J are TRBV2 and TRBJ2-7; 9 bases agree with TRBD1. This clonotype was sampled from a man aged 30-40 years in good health and CMV-seronegative. CDR3 in amino acids: CASSTGGQSYEQYF. CDR3 nucleotide sequence: TGTGCCAGCAGCACAGGGGGCCAGTCCTACGAGCAGTACTTC.